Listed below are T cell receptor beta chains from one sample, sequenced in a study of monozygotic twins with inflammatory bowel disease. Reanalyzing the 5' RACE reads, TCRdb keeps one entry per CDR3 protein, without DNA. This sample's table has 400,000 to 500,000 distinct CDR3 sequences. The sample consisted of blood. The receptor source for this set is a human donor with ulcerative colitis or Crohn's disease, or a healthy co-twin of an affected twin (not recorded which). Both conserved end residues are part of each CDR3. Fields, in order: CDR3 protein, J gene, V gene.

CDR3: CASSPSTGWTQCF; J: TRBJ2-5; V: TRBV5-6
CDR3: CASNFGRLEAFF; J: TRBJ1-1; V: TRBV11-2
CDR3: CASSTAGVTDTQYF; J: TRBJ2-3; V: TRBV18
CDR3: CASRAYRETNEKLFF; J: TRBJ1-4; V: TRBV2
CDR3: CATQPGQAGDTQYF; J: TRBJ2-3; V: TRBV12-3/TRBV12-4
CDR3: CASSPLTEGEQYF; J: TRBJ2-7; V: TRBV18
CDR3: CASSADGSAYGYTF; J: TRBJ1-2; V: TRBV11-2
CDR3: CAIRAGKGNEQFF; J: TRBJ2-1; V: TRBV10-3
CDR3: CASSQVTNFFQGGEQFF; J: TRBJ2-1; V: TRBV3-1
CDR3: CASSRTGTGENTEAFF; J: TRBJ1-1; V: TRBV7-9
CDR3: CASSSTYRRGDYGYTF; J: TRBJ1-2; V: TRBV7-3
CDR3: CAISEWDRVGYTF; J: TRBJ1-2; V: TRBV10-3
CDR3: CASSLVGGDTGELFF; J: TRBJ2-2; V: TRBV5-5
CDR3: CASTQHLAGTPSRITDGYTF; J: TRBJ1-2; V: TRBV5-1
CDR3: CASSFSGRTLDTQYF; J: TRBJ2-3; V: TRBV6-5
CDR3: CASSVVQGGRNEQFF; J: TRBJ2-1; V: TRBV9
CDR3: CASSDRLAAYNEQFF; J: TRBJ2-1; V: TRBV7-9
CDR3: CASSIGTGGAGELFF; J: TRBJ2-2; V: TRBV7-2
CDR3: CASRPGGRINSPLHF; J: TRBJ1-6; V: TRBV27
CDR3: CASSVSPATLYTEAFF; J: TRBJ1-1; V: TRBV9
CDR3: CASSPDYRTYEQYF; J: TRBJ2-7; V: TRBV18
CDR3: CATSRDRLSNTGELFF; J: TRBJ2-2; V: TRBV15
CDR3: CASSYFASYEQYF; J: TRBJ2-7; V: TRBV7-2
CDR3: CASSIVPGQGIYEQYF; J: TRBJ2-7; V: TRBV19
CDR3: CSASIAGVPGYTF; J: TRBJ1-2; V: TRBV20-1
CDR3: CATSDVSPSQDQYF; J: TRBJ2-5; V: TRBV24-1
CDR3: CASTTSQGLDTEAFF; J: TRBJ1-1; V: TRBV19
CDR3: CSVAGLFSTDTQYF; J: TRBJ2-3; V: TRBV29-1
CDR3: CASGRRNNEKLFF; J: TRBJ1-4; V: TRBV12-3/TRBV12-4
CDR3: CASSQEGRTEGGYGYTF; J: TRBJ1-2; V: TRBV4-3
CDR3: CASSLQGIDTGELFF; J: TRBJ2-2; V: TRBV5-5